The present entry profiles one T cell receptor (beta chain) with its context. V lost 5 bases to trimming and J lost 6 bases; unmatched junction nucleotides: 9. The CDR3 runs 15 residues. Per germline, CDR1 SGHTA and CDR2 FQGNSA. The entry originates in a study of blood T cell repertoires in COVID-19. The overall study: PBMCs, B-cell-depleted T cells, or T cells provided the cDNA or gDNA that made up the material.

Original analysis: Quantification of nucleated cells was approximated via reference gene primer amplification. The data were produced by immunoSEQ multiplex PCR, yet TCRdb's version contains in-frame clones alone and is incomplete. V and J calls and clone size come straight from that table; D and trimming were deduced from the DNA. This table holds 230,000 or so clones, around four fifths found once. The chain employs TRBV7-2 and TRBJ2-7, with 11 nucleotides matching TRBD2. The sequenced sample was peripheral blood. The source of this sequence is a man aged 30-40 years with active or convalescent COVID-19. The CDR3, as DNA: TGTGCCAGCAGCCCCGACCTAGCGGGGGGAACCGAGCAGTACTTC. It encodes CASSPDLAGGTEQYF.